Presented here are 3 T cell receptor beta chains from one specimen sequenced in a study of T-cell memory formation after mild COVID-19. MiXCR was run by TCRdb on the 5' RACE reads, yielding one entry per CDR3 protein. The table shows about 140,000 distinct CDR3 sequences, with about 14% occurring only once. The sample taken for sequencing was PBMCs or a T cell subset sorted from them (not recorded which). The receptors originated from an adult woman who had mild COVID-19 (a few samples of this study predate the infection). Cell type and time point are not known.

The count of this clonotype is one. The chain links TRBV6-2 or TRBV6-3 to TRBJ2-7, with a possible D match to TRBD1 (6 bases). The CDR3 runs to 16 residues. Trimming removed 4 bases at V and 3 bases at J, with 19 bases between. Germline CDR1 is MNHEY and CDR2 is SVGEGT. DNA of the CDR3: TGTGCCAGCAGTTCCCCAGAGACAGGACGCGGCTACGAGCAGTACTTC. Translated, it gives CASSSPETGRGYEQYF.

The rearrangement uses TRBV13 and TRBJ2-1; 10 nucleotides match TRBD1. The V segment lost 5 bases and the J segment 10 bases; nucleotides outside the gene matches: 11. CDR1 and CDR2 (germline): PRHDT, FYEKMQ (reference sequence). The CDR3 covers 15 residues. CDR3 nucleotides: TGTGCCAGCAGCCTGACAGGGGGCGGGGCATCGGAGCAGTTCTTC. This gives the protein CASSLTGGGASEQFF.

The chain couples TRBV4-1 to TRBJ2-5, with D perhaps matching TRBD1 (6 bases). V was clipped by 0 bases and J by 1 base, with 9 bases between them. Looked up from germline, CDR1 is MGHRA and CDR2 is YSYEKL. The CDR3 is made up of 15 amino acids. The CDR3 loop reads CASSQDRGTQETQYF. CDR3 nucleotide sequence: TGCGCCAGCAGCCAAGATAGGGGGACCCAAGAGACCCAGTACTTC.